What follows are 16 T cell receptor beta chains derived from one specimen sequenced in a study of T cell responses to AZD1222 COVID-19 vaccine. Produced via immunoSEQ multiplex PCR; TCRdb's table is partial and in-frame only. The sample lists more than 95,000 clones, 90% occurring once. Sequenced material: peripheral blood, taken on day 0 of MenACWY control vaccination. These receptors were collected from an adult in good health.

A single count supports this clone. The CDR3 region is CASRIQRCGYTF. The CDR3 coding sequence is TGTGCCAGCAGGATCCAGCGTTGTGGCTACACCTTC. V is TRBV21-1 and J is TRBJ1-2. TRBV21-1 is listed as a pseudogene. The CDR3 is 12 residues long.

The rearrangement links TRBV10-1 to TRBJ2-2, with TRBD1 identical over 10 bases. The V gene's germline CDR1 is WNHNN and CDR2 SYGVQD (reference sequence). Trimming took 3 bases from V and 6 from J; bases not matched to a gene: 10. The CDR3 extends over 17 amino acids. In nucleotides, the CDR3 is TGCGCCAGCAGTGAACGATTATCGGACAGGGGGTCCGGGGAGCTGTTTTTT. Its protein product is CASSERLSDRGSGELFF.

This chain connects TRBV21-1 to TRBJ1-5; TRBD1 is the table's D call, not checked against the DNA. TRBV21-1 is given as a pseudogene. This CDR3 comprises 18 residues. The DNA for the CDR3 is TGTGCCAGCAGCATCAGGCCCAGACCAGACAGGTTTACTCAGCCCCAGCATTTT. Translating it yields CASSIRPRPDRFTQPQHF.

This chain joins TRBV5-8 and TRBJ1-2; no reliable D call. V was cut by 4 bases and J by 7 bases, with 20 bases left in between. CDR3 length: 15 amino acids. Looked up from germline, CDR1 is SGHTS and CDR2 is YDEGEE. The CDR3, as DNA: TGTGCCAGCAGCGTGATCCTGACTAGGAGCTCTGGCTACACCTTC. Its translation: CASSVILTRSSGYTF.

The chain couples TRBV7-9 to TRBJ2-5; D is possibly TRBD1 (5 bases). With 5 bases removed from V and 5 bases from J, the gap between germline ends came to 18 bases. Per germline, CDR1 SEHNR and CDR2 FQNEAQ (reference sequence). This CDR3 has 15 amino acids. The DNA of the CDR3 is TGTGCCAGCAGCACAGGAGACACGTCCCTCGAGACCCAGTACTTC. Translated: CASSTGDTSLETQYF.

J is TRBJ2-5 and V is TRBV2; no definite D call. Germline assignment: CDR1 SNHLY and CDR2 FYNNEI. Trimming left V 3 bases short and J 2 bases short, with 10 bases between. This CDR3 comprises 14 residues. The CDR3 here is CASSDFVLQETQYF. The CDR3, as DNA: TGTGCCAGCAGTGATTTTGTACTTCAAGAGACCCAGTACTTC.

The CDR3 DNA sequence: TGTGCCAGTCTGGCGGACACAGATACGCAGTATTTT. This gives the protein CASLADTDTQYF. The chain carries TRBV2 and TRBJ2-3, with D unclear. The CDR3 loop spans 12 amino acids. V lost 9 bases and J lost 2, with 9 bases in between. From germline, CDR1 is SNHLY and CDR2 FYNNEI.

The chain recombines TRBV3-1 (or the pseudogene TRBV3-2) with TRBJ2-1; maybe TRBD1 (5 bases). This CDR3 spans 16 amino acids. V shed 0 bases and J shed 3 bases, with 12 bases lying between them. CDR1 LGHDT and CDR2 YNNKEL come from the germline V gene (reference sequence). The CDR3 coding sequence is TGTGCCAGCAGCCAAGACTGGACAACAGTCTACAATGAGCAGTTCTTC. Encoded protein: CASSQDWTTVYNEQFF.

In this sample, this clone turned up once. This chain connects TRBV24-1 to TRBJ2-1; 10 nucleotides line up with TRBD1. Trimming cost V 6 bases and J 7 bases; bases outside gene matches: 8. The length of the CDR3 is 15 residues. The germline V gene has CDR1 KGHDR and CDR2 SFDVKD. The CDR3 loop reads CATSIPGQGMNEQFF. CDR3 in DNA: TGTGCCACCAGTATCCCGGGACAGGGGATGAATGAGCAGTTCTTC.

The rearrangement uses TRBV7-9 and TRBJ2-3, with 7 bases that match TRBD1. The CDR3 is 15 amino acids. The germline CDR1 and CDR2 sequences are SEHNR and FQNEAQ (reference sequence). The junction had 5 bases not matched to a gene; V was cut back by 5 bases and J by 0 bases. DNA of the CDR3: TGTGCCAGCAGCAGGGACAGACCTAGCACAGATACGCAGTATTTT. Protein sequence: CASSRDRPSTDTQYF.

J is TRBJ2-3 and V is TRBV7-6; D call uncertain. V gave up 5 bases and J gave up 0 bases, with 12 bases separating them. Per the germline V gene, CDR1 is SGHVS and CDR2 is FNYEAQ. CDR3 length: 15 amino acids. The CDR3 DNA is TGTGCCAGCAGCGGAAATGTCGGGAGCACAGATACGCAGTATTTT. Amino acid sequence: CASSGNVGSTDTQYF.

The chain joins TRBV2 to TRBJ1-4, with 9 bases that match TRBD1. Germline V CDR1 and CDR2: SNHLY, FYNNEI. Trimming took 6 bases from V and 8 from J; bases not matched to a gene: 4. The CDR3 is 13 residues long. The CDR3: CASRGQGGEKLFF. The CDR3 DNA reads as TGTGCCAGCAGGGGACAGGGAGGGGAAAAACTGTTTTTT.

This chain joins TRBV28 and TRBJ2-4; 12 positions agree with TRBD2. V shed 6 bases, J shed 7 bases, and the junction held 13 bases outside the gene matches. The CDR3 has 17 amino acids. Germline CDR1 and CDR2: MDHEN and SYDVKM. CDR3 sequence (DNA): TGTGCCAGCAGCTCCCCGGCTAGCGGGGGGGCTGGGAACATTCAGTACTTC. Protein: CASSSPASGGAGNIQYF.

In the case of this clone: An end of the junction differs from the germline gene, which may be a read error. V and J are TRBV6-6 and TRBJ2-3; maybe TRBD1 (5 bases). From germline, CDR1 is MNHNY and CDR2 SVGAGI (reference sequence). This CDR3 region has 14 residues. CDR3 sequence reads: CACRDASTRDTQYF. The CDR3 nucleotides are TGTGCCTGCAGGGATGCGAGTACGCGTGATACGCAGTATTTT.

J is TRBJ2-1 and V is TRBV12-5; no reliable D call. Germline V CDR1 and CDR2: LGHNT, FRNRAP. The germline V and J ends were trimmed by 3 bases and 6 bases, with 6 bases remaining between them. The CDR3 extends over 12 amino acids. The CDR3 DNA sequence: TGTGCTAGTGGTTTAACCGTCAATGAGCAGTTCTTC. Its translation is CASGLTVNEQFF.

The chain is built from TRBV5-6 and TRBJ2-7; D possibly corresponds to TRBD1 (7 bases). Per germline, CDR1 SGHDT and CDR2 YYEEEE. The CDR3 consists of 14 residues. V was shortened by 5 bases and J by 5 bases, with 17 bases between the two germline ends. CDR3 sequence (DNA): TGTGCCAGCAGTGTGGGCAGGGGGGTCAACGAGCAGTACGTC. This codes for CASSVGRGVNEQYV.